Presented here are 31 T cell receptor beta chains from one specimen sequenced in a study of shared clonotypes between healthy human individuals. The table came from immunoSEQ multiplex PCR; TCRdb's copy has only in-frame clones and leaves some out. Of roughly 1 million clones listed, about 80% are singletons. Sequencing was done on a sample of memory CD4+ T cells sorted from blood. The subset here: CD45RA-negative fraction. Receptors were obtained from a man aged 18 to 29 in good health.

There are a few counts of this clone. The chain is built from TRBV6-4 and TRBJ1-1; D unresolved. V lost 4 bases to trimming and J lost 1 base, with 7 bases between them. Germline V lookup: CDR1 MRHNA, CDR2 SNTAGT. The CDR3 is made up of 13 amino acids. In DNA form, the CDR3 reads TGTGCCAGCAGTGCCGCTCCGAACACTGAAGCTTTCTTT. Its protein is CASSAAPNTEAFF.

The chain joins TRBV5-4 to TRBJ2-2; 9 bases map to TRBD2. The CDR3 is made up of 14 amino acids. Germline CDR1 is SGHNT and CDR2 is YYREEE (reference sequence). J was trimmed by 6 bases and V by 3 bases; bases with no gene match: 3. CDR3 nucleotides: TGTGCCAGCAGCTCCGCGGGAGGGGCCGGGGAGCTGTTTTTT. It encodes CASSSAGGAGELFF.

The chain joins TRBV7-2 to TRBJ2-7; D is perhaps TRBD1 (5 bases). V was shortened by 5 bases and J by 6 bases, with 11 bases between the two germline ends. This CDR3 is 12 amino acids long. Germline loops: CDR1 SGHTA, CDR2 FQGNSA. The DNA for the CDR3 is TGTGCCAGCAGCAGGGGCTTGCCCGAGCAGTACTTC. Protein product: CASSRGLPEQYF.

CDR3 nucleotide sequence: TGCAGCGTTAAACTTACCCGGACAGCCAACACCGGGGAGCTGTTTTTT. Protein product: CSVKLTRTANTGELFF. V is TRBV29-1 and J is TRBJ2-2, with TRBD1 as a possible D gene (6 bases). The germline CDR1 and CDR2 sequences are SQVTM and ANQGSEA. V gave up 5 bases and J gave up 2 bases, with 18 bases separating them. The length of the CDR3 is 16 residues.

The V call is TRBV6-1, the J call TRBJ1-1, with D unresolved. The germline V gene encodes CDR1 MNHNS and CDR2 SASEGT. This CDR3 comprises 15 residues. Trimming removed 3 bases from V and 0 bases from J, with 11 bases in between. In DNA form, the CDR3 reads TGTGCCAGCAGTGAGAGACAAGTTATGAACACTGAAGCTTTCTTT. Translated: CASSERQVMNTEAFF.

J is TRBJ2-5 and V is TRBV30; 11 nucleotides align to TRBD2. Per the germline V gene, CDR1 is GTSNPN and CDR2 is SVGIG (reference sequence). This CDR3 comprises 12 residues. DNA of the CDR3: TGTACCTCTGGACTAGCGGGAGAGACCCAGTACTTC. Its protein is CTSGLAGETQYF.

This clone occurred a few times. The chain couples TRBV27 to TRBJ1-6; 8 nucleotides line up with TRBD1. V dropped 5 bases and J dropped 0; count of bases not matched to a gene: 6. The length of the CDR3 is 17 residues. From germline, CDR1 is MNHEY and CDR2 SMNVEV (reference sequence). The CDR3 nucleotides read TGTGCCAGCAGTCCCGACAGGGGTAGCTCCTATAATTCACCCCTCCACTTT. Protein sequence: CASSPDRGSSYNSPLHF.

The CDR3 coding sequence is TGCAGCGTTGTAGGGGACAGTGGACTAGCGGGCAAGTACGAGCAGTACTTC. Its translation is CSVVGDSGLAGKYEQYF. The V call is TRBV29-1, the J call TRBJ2-7; 11 bases match TRBD2. J gave up 4 bases and V 4 bases, and 15 bases lay outside the gene matches. The germline V gene encodes CDR1 SQVTM and CDR2 ANQGSEA. There are 17 residues in the CDR3.

The chain joins TRBV6-1 to TRBJ1-5; D unclear. This CDR3 has 14 amino acids. The V and J ends lost 7 bases and 2 bases respectively, with 12 bases between them. The germline V gene encodes CDR1 MNHNS and CDR2 SASEGT. CDR3 sequence reads: CASTQREGNQPQHF. In nucleotides, the CDR3 is TGTGCCAGCACTCAGAGGGAAGGCAATCAGCCCCAGCATTTT.

This clone was observed a single time. The chain carries TRBV19 and TRBJ2-3; D is ambiguous. The CDR3 totals 12 residues. V dropped 4 bases and J dropped 2 bases, with 4 bases sitting between them. From germline, CDR1 is LNHDA and CDR2 SQIVND (reference sequence). CDR3 nucleotides: TGTGCCAGTAGTACTTCCACAGATACGCAGTATTTT. Translated: CASSTSTDTQYF.

Only a few counts were recorded for this clone. This chain joins TRBV5-1 and TRBJ1-1, with D tentatively TRBD1 (5 bases). V was cut by 4 bases and J by 1 base, with 14 bases left in between. Germline V CDR1 and CDR2: SGHRS, YFSETQ. The CDR3 spans 15 residues. The CDR3 sequence: CASSRDPSGNTEAFF. CDR3 coding DNA: TGCGCCAGCAGCCGGGACCCCAGCGGGAACACTGAAGCTTTCTTT. Combining the CDR3 with reference TRBV5-1 and TRBJ1-1 gives the whole variable domain KAGVTQTPRYLIKTRGQQVTLSCSPISGHRSVSWYQQTPGQGLQFLFEYFSETQRNKGNFPGRFSGRQFSNSRSEMNVSTLELGDSALYLCASSRDPSGNTEAFFGQGTRLTVV.

The gene calls are TRBV2 and TRBJ2-4; D is perhaps TRBD1 (7 bases). V was shortened by 0 bases and J by 5 bases, with 17 bases between the two germline ends. The CDR3 spans 17 residues. CDR1 and CDR2 from the germline V gene are SNHLY and FYNNEI. The CDR3 protein is CASSEARGQKFQNIQYF. In nucleotides, the CDR3 is TGTGCCAGCAGTGAAGCGCGGGGACAGAAGTTCCAAAACATTCAGTACTTC. The entire variable domain, with the rest obtained from reference TRBV2 and TRBJ2-4, is as follows: EPEVTQTPSHQVTQMGQEVILRCVPISNHLYFYWYRQILGQKVEFLVSFYNNEISEKSEIFDDQFSVERPDGSNFTLKIRSTKLEDSAMYFCASSEARGQKFQNIQYFGAGTRLSVL.

The V call is TRBV9, the J call TRBJ2-2, with TRBD1 matching 8 bases. V was pared by 0 bases and J by 4 bases, with 5 bases of the junction left unmatched. The CDR3 is 16 amino acids. Germline V gene sequence: CDR1 SGDLS, CDR2 YYNGEE. CDR3 coding DNA: TGTGCCAGCAGCGTAGGGCAGGGGGCGAGCACCGGGGAGCTGTTTTTT. Protein: CASSVGQGASTGELFF.

This clone was seen only a few times. V usage is TRBV6-1 and J usage is TRBJ1-5; D gene ambiguous. There are 13 residues in the CDR3. Germline CDR1 MNHNS, CDR2 SASEGT. Between the trimmed V and J ends, which lost 4 bases and 5 bases, there was a span of 9 bases. Here the CDR3 reads CASSGVGDQPQHF. The CDR3 DNA reads as TGTGCCAGCAGTGGTGTCGGGGATCAGCCCCAGCATTTT.

With regard to this clone: The sample carries other DNA sequences with the same CDR3. The chain links TRBV5-1 to TRBJ1-2; 8 bases line up with TRBD1. Germline loops: CDR1 SGHRS, CDR2 YFSETQ. There are 15 residues in the CDR3. V was pared by 0 bases and J by 4 bases, with 5 bases of the junction left unmatched. The CDR3 bases are TGCGCCAGCAGCTTGGGAGGACAGGGCATCTATGGCTACACCTTC. Encoded protein: CASSLGGQGIYGYTF.

This chain connects TRBV7-2 to TRBJ2-1, with TRBD2 identical over 12 bases. Trimming removed 0 bases from V and 4 bases from J; junction bases left unmatched: 1. CDR1 and CDR2 from the germline V gene are SGHTA and FQGNSA. The CDR3 runs 16 residues. CDR3 residues: CASSLALAGGYNEQFF. In nucleotides, the CDR3 is TGTGCCAGCAGCTTAGCGCTAGCGGGAGGGTACAATGAGCAGTTCTTC.

This clone was detected a few times. This specimen includes other DNA sequences encoding the same CDR3. The chain links TRBV29-1 to TRBJ1-1, with D tentatively TRBD1 (5 bases). The CDR3 is 11 amino acids. CDR1 and CDR2 (germline): SQVTM, ANQGSEA. Trimming cost V 6 bases and J 5 bases, with 10 bases left between them. DNA for the CDR3: TGCAGCGTCGGGGGGGTGACTGAAGCTTTCTTT. Translation gives CSVGGVTEAFF. Looking up the rest from reference TRBV29-1 and TRBJ1-1 gives the full variable domain: SAVISQKPSRDICQRGTSLTIQCQVDSQVTMMFWYRQQPGQSLTLIATANQGSEATYESGFVIDKFPISRPNLTFSTLTVSNMSPEDSSIYLCSVGGVTEAFFGQGTRLTVV.

The chain couples TRBV6-5 to TRBJ2-1; the match to TRBD1 covers 10 bases. The length of the CDR3 is 16 residues. V shed 0 bases and J 6 bases; nucleotides not matched to a gene: 5. Germline loops: CDR1 MNHEY, CDR2 SVGAGI. For the CDR3, the DNA is TGTGCCAGCAGTTACTCTGGACAGGGGGGGACCAATGAGCAGTTCTTC. Translation: CASSYSGQGGTNEQFF.

The chain joins TRBV19 to TRBJ2-1; D is possibly TRBD2 (6 bases). Trimming stripped 5 bases from V and 7 bases from J, with 12 bases between. Per the germline V gene, CDR1 is LNHDA and CDR2 is SQIVND (reference sequence). The CDR3 is 13 amino acids. CDR3 bases: TGTGCCAGTAGTGGGACTGGCTGGAATGAGCAGTTCTTC. This sequence encodes CASSGTGWNEQFF.

The gene calls are TRBV2 and TRBJ1-5, with D unresolved. Germline V gene lookup returns CDR1 SNHLY and CDR2 FYNNEI. The CDR3 length is 13 residues. V lost 7 bases and J lost 7, with 14 bases in between. The chain's CDR3 is CASKRTFGQPQHF. CDR3 in DNA: TGTGCCAGCAAACGGACCTTCGGGCAGCCCCAGCATTTT.

The genes are TRBV5-1 and TRBJ2-1, with 16 bases matching TRBD2. Germline assignment: CDR1 SGHRS and CDR2 YFSETQ. The CDR3 consists of 18 residues. V shed 3 bases and J 7 bases; nucleotides not matched to a gene: 10. CDR3 coding DNA: TGCGCCAGCAGCTCCGGAGGGACTAGCGGGGGGGCCAGGAATGAGCAGTTCTTC. It is translated as CASSSGGTSGGARNEQFF.

The genes are TRBV5-5 and TRBJ1-4; no firm D call. V was clipped by 0 bases and J by 0 bases, with 6 bases between them. This CDR3 is 15 amino acids long. Germline V CDR1 and CDR2: SGHKS, YYEKEE (reference sequence). The CDR3 DNA sequence: TGTGCCAGCAGCTTGGAAGGTGCAACTAATGAAAAACTGTTTTTT. Translation gives CASSLEGATNEKLFF.

The rearrangement uses TRBV2 and TRBJ2-3; no firm D call. Trimming removed 6 bases from V and 2 bases from J, with 12 bases in between. Germline V gene data show CDR1 as SNHLY and CDR2 as FYNNEI. The CDR3 covers 14 residues. Here the CDR3 reads CASSVMASTDTQYF. For the CDR3, the DNA is TGTGCCAGCAGCGTGATGGCCTCCACAGATACGCAGTATTTT.

The rearrangement uses TRBV5-5 and TRBJ1-2; D is perhaps TRBD1 (5 bases). Germline loops: CDR1 SGHKS, CDR2 YYEKEE (reference sequence). CDR3 size: 14 residues. Trimming pared 0 bases from V and 8 bases from J, leaving 14 bases between. CDR3 bases: TGTGCCAGCAGCTTGGGTGTCAGGGTAGAAGGCTACACCTTC. Encoded protein: CASSLGVRVEGYTF.

This clone was seen only a few times. The chain combines TRBV2 with TRBJ1-2; D is perhaps TRBD1 (6 bases). The V gene's germline CDR1 is SNHLY and CDR2 FYNNEI. The CDR3 runs to 14 residues. The V end was cut by 6 bases, the J end by 4 bases, with 15 bases between. CDR3 amino acids: CASSGQTDLYGYTF. In DNA form, the CDR3 reads TGTGCCAGCAGCGGACAGACGGACCTCTATGGCTACACCTTC.

The table lists this clone with a few counts. The chain combines TRBV10-2 with TRBJ1-2; D remains unclear. The CDR3 has 11 residues. Trimming removed 3 bases from V and 7 bases from J, with 6 bases in between. Germline V gene data show CDR1 as WSHSY and CDR2 as SAAADI. This CDR3 reads CASSDGAGYTF. CDR3 DNA sequence: TGCGCCAGCAGTGATGGTGCTGGCTACACCTTC.

V usage is TRBV6-5 and J usage is TRBJ2-5, with TRBD1 matching over 10 bases. Per germline, CDR1 MNHEY and CDR2 SVGAGI. The CDR3 is 15 residues long. Losses at the gene ends were 6 bases for V and 5 bases for J; bases not matched to a gene: 9. This CDR3 reads CASRTTGGVGETQYF. CDR3 in DNA: TGTGCCAGCAGGACGACAGGGGGCGTGGGGGAGACCCAGTACTTC.

The chain joins TRBV10-2 to TRBJ1-4, with TRBD1 identical over 7 bases. Germline values: CDR1 WSHSY, CDR2 SAAADI. This CDR3 is 14 amino acids long. Losses at the gene ends were 6 bases for V and 6 bases for J; bases not matched to a gene: 7. The CDR3 DNA reads as TGCGCCAGCAGGCAGACAGGGATGGATGAAAAACTGTTTTTT. It is translated as CASRQTGMDEKLFF.

The V and J genes are TRBV29-1 and TRBJ2-1; a possible D gene is TRBD2 (5 bases). CDR3 length: 11 residues. Trimming removed 0 bases at V and 9 bases at J, with 6 bases between. Per the germline V gene, CDR1 is SQVTM and CDR2 is ANQGSEA. The CDR3 spells CSVEDRGEQFF. CDR3 coding DNA: TGCAGCGTTGAAGATCGGGGTGAGCAGTTCTTC.

The V and J genes are TRBV6-5 and TRBJ2-2; no clear D gene. V was clipped by 6 bases and J by 1 base, with 9 bases between them. Germline V gives CDR1 MNHEY, CDR2 SVGAGI. CDR3 length: 14 amino acids. The CDR3 sequence: CASSSDRNTGELFF. The CDR3 DNA is TGTGCCAGCAGCTCAGACCGGAACACCGGGGAGCTGTTTTTT.

The chain employs TRBV10-3 and TRBJ1-3, with D perhaps matching TRBD1 (6 bases). Between the trimmed V and J ends, which lost 10 bases and 3 bases, there was a span of 10 bases. Germline V gene sequence: CDR1 ENHRY, CDR2 SYGVKD. This CDR3 region has 12 residues. CDR3 nucleotides: TGTGCCACTACAGGGTTTGGAAACACCATATATTTT. It encodes CATTGFGNTIYF.